This TCR beta chain was recorded in a study of blood T cells in healthy people across ages. Study-level findings and limits: Since the PBMCs were unsorted, naive and antigen-experienced cells could not be conclusively compared.

Each donor was a healthy Caucasian individual from Russia, aged about 6 to 100. V dropped 0 bases and J dropped 4 bases, with 7 bases sitting between them. Looked up from germline, CDR1 is MGHRA and CDR2 is YSYEKL. The CDR3 covers 15 residues. A second PCR, run for about 7 to 11 cycles, used a sample-barcoded 5' primer plus a J-beta primer mix. TCRdb itself ran the 5' RACE reads through MiXCR, one entry per CDR3 protein. Counted here are some 1,800,000 distinct CDR3 sequences, approximately 39% occurring once; the ten biggest clones make up 20% to 25%. The count of this clonotype is one. Antigen specificity is unknown.

The receptor comes from a human donor in good health. Sequenced input: blood. V and J are TRBV4-1 and TRBJ2-6; D gene uncertain. CDR3 nucleotide sequence: TGCGCCAGCAGCCAAGAGGGTGGGGGGGCCAACGTCCTGACTTTC. Protein: CASSQEGGGANVLTF.